This T cell receptor (beta chain) emerged from a study of blood T cells in healthy people across ages. Germline assignment: CDR1 LGHDT and CDR2 YNNKEL (reference sequence). The length of the CDR3 is 15 residues. Primers used in a second PCR of roughly 6 to 11 cycles were a sample-barcoded 5' primer and a J-beta primer mix. TCRdb called the 5' RACE reads again in MiXCR, with one record for every CDR3 protein. The sample yields some 900,000 distinct CDR3 sequences, under 50% seen once. Details on this clonotype: At one boundary the junction diverges from the germline segment, which might be a read error.

The chain joins TRBV3-1 to TRBJ2-4; D is undetermined. TRBJ2-7 matches the DNA end more closely, so the J call is doubtful. What was sequenced was blood. The TCR sequence derives from a man in his thirties or forties in good health. CDR3 loop: CAISRSTTTEYEQYF. The CDR3, as DNA: TGTGCCATCAGCCGCTCAACTACTACAGAGTACGAGCAGTACTTC.